The text below deals with one TCR beta chain. Its antigen is still unknown. The sample originates from a study of PD-L1 blockade in urothelial cancer. Study results and limitations: A pretreatment blood TCR clonality that fell below the median predicted better progression-free and overall survival.

Disease in patients was locally advanced or metastatic urothelial carcinoma. All patients handed over anywhere from 1 to 8 samples, pretreatment and on-treatment. Germline assignment: CDR1 MNHNS and CDR2 SASEGT. The germline V and J ends were trimmed by 3 bases and 2 bases, with 7 bases remaining between them. This CDR3 is 13 amino acids long. The repertoire was sequenced with immunoSEQ multiplex PCR; TCRdb's copy has only in-frame clones and lacks some. The sample comprises some 100,000 clones, about 91% of which are singletons, and 0.92% rests with the top ten. The sample here was PBMCs, taken around atezolizumab (anti-PD-L1) treatment. This TCR came from a woman aged 80 or over with urothelial cancer. The rearrangement links TRBV6-1 to TRBJ1-1; the D is unclear. The CDR3: CASSESLNTEAFF. In nucleotides, the CDR3 is TGTGCCAGCAGTGAGAGCCTCAACACTGAAGCTTTCTTT.